This record concerns one TCR beta chain sequence. Germline V gives CDR1 MDHEN, CDR2 SYDVKM. The CDR3 covers 16 residues. Trimming removed 5 bases at V and 0 bases at J, with 14 bases between. Authors' processing steps: Estimated nucleated cell counts came from reference gene primer amplification. This table comes from immunoSEQ multiplex PCR, and its TCRdb copy is limited to in-frame clones, with some not included. V, J and clone size are taken as reported in that table, and D and trimming were inferred from the DNA itself. Of more than 200,000 clones in the sample, approximately 86% were seen once. The data stem from a study of blood T cell repertoires in COVID-19. In the study overall: Samples representing acute and convalescent COVID-19 were sourced from the United States, Italy and Spain. The cDNA or gDNA used as material had been derived from T cells, B-cell-depleted T cells, or PBMCs.

The sample was peripheral blood. The rearrangement links TRBV28 to TRBJ1-5; no clear D. This TCR derives from a man between 40 and 49 years old with acute or convalescent COVID-19. In nucleotides, the CDR3 is TGTGCCAGCAGTCAACCCGGAGTTTTTAGCAATCAGCCCCAGCATTTT. Protein sequence: CASSQPGVFSNQPQHF.